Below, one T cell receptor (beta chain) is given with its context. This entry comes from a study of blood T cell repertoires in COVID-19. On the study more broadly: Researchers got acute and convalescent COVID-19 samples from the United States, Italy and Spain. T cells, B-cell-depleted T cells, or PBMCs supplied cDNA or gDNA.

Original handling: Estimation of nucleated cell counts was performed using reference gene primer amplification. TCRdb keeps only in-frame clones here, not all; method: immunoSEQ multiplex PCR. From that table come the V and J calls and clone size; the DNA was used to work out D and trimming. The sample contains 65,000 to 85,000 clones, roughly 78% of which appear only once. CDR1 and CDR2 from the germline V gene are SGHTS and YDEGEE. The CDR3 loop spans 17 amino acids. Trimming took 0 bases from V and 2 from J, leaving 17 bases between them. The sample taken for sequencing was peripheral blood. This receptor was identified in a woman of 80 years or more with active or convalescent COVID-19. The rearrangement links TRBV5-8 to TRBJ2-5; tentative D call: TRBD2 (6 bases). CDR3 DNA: TGTGCCAGCAGCTTGGCCTGGGGCGCGGGGTCTCAAGAGACCCAGTACTTC. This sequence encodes CASSLAWGAGSQETQYF.